The subject of this entry is one T cell receptor (beta chain). As yet, its antigen is unknown. The V end was cut by 3 bases, the J end by 5 bases, with 11 bases between. CDR3 length: 14 amino acids. Germline lookup yields CDR1 MGHRA and CDR2 YSYEKL. This sample is drawn from a study of graft-versus-host responses after intestinal transplantation. As for the study in general: Every transplant recipient was induced with anti-thymocyte globulin, then maintained on tacrolimus and steroids for 2 to 3 years.

This table comes from immunoSEQ multiplex PCR, and its TCRdb copy is limited to in-frame clones, with some not included. The sample lists more than 65,000 clones; approximately 90% were seen once. The material was unstimulated CD8+ T cells sorted from spleen or lymph node cells, obtained before transplant. This rearrangement joins TRBV4-1 to TRBJ2-1; no firm D call. This clonotype originated in a human donor who was the organ donor for an intestinal transplant. The CDR3 DNA reads TGCGCCAGCAGCCATCAGACCAGAAACAATGAGCAGTTCTTC. Translated: CASSHQTRNNEQFF.